The TCR beta chain described here comes from a study of T cells in Graves' hyperthyroidism and ophthalmopathy. Study-level information: Peripheral blood was collected at initial diagnosis, before any treatment. Findings and caveats of the study: Model predictions of ophthalmopathy came a median roughly 6.7 months before onset.

The investigators amplified TCR beta CDR3 regions from RNA transcripts. Researchers ran a first-round RT-PCR on the TCR CDR3 using the HTBI primer set. TCRdb ran MiXCR on the multiplex PCR reads and lists one entry per CDR3 protein. In the table there are around 340,000 distinct CDR3 sequences, approximately 18% of which are singletons. Germline V lookup: CDR1 MNHEY, CDR2 SMNVEV (reference sequence). The CDR3 is 18 amino acids. In its sample, this clonotype was seen many times. Its antigen is unknown. Possible read error: a much larger clone is one base away. This chain uses TRBV27 with TRBJ2-2; 10 bases line up with TRBD2. Sample: blood. This clonotype originated in a woman under 40 with Graves' hyperthyroidism that later progressed to Graves' ophthalmopathy. CDR3 loop: CTSSLWASGGLNTGELFF. The CDR3 DNA is TGTACCAGCAGTTTATGGGCTAGCGGGGGCCTGAACACCGGGGAGCTGTTTTTT.